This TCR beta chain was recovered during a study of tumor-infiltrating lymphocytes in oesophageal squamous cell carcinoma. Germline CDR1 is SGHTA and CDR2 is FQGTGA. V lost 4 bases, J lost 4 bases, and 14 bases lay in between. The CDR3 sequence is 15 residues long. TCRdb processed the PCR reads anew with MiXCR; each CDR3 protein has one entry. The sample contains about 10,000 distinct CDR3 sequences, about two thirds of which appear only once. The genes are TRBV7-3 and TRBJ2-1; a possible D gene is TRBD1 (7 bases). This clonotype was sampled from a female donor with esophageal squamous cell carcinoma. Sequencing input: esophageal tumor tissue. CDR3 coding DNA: TGTGCCAGCAGCTATCAGGGGGGATCATACAATGAGCAGTTCTTC. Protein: CASSYQGGSYNEQFF.